A selection of T cell receptor beta chains follows, all from one sample in a study of blood T cell repertoires in COVID-19. The method was immunoSEQ multiplex PCR; TCRdb's version includes in-frame clones alone and lacks a portion of them. The profile shows fewer than 350,000 clones, 89% of them singletons. Sequences were obtained from PBMCs or T cells enriched from blood (not recorded which). These receptors all come from a woman in her forties who had recovered from COVID-19. The CDR3 runs from the conserved cysteine through the conserved F or W. A D gene is named only where the DNA matches it firmly. Size is omitted from some rows. Given values are once, few, many or a class for expanded clones.

J: TRBJ2-7; D: NA; size: NA; V: TRBV4-2; DNA: TGTGCCAGCAGCCAAACCCCGGGACTGAGCTACGAGCAGTACTTC; CDR3: CASSQTPGLSYEQYF
J: TRBJ2-3; D: NA; size: once; V: TRBV3-1/TRBV3-2; DNA: TGTGCCAGCAGCCCGACTAACACAGATACGCAGTATTTT; CDR3: CASSPTNTDTQYF
J: TRBJ2-3; D: TRBD1; size: NA; V: TRBV11-2; DNA: TGTGCCAGCAGCCTCGGACAGGGGGCGTTCGGCACAGATACGCAGTATTTT; CDR3: CASSLGQGAFGTDTQYF
J: TRBJ2-7; D: TRBD1; size: NA; V: TRBV5-5; DNA: TGTGCCAGCACCGACTTACCGGGACAGGGATTGGGGGAGCAGTACTTC; CDR3: CASTDLPGQGLGEQYF
J: TRBJ2-1; D: TRBD1; size: NA; V: TRBV29-1; DNA: TGCAGCGTTGAAGAAGGGACAGGGCCCTACAATGAGCAGTTCTTC; CDR3: CSVEEGTGPYNEQFF
J: TRBJ2-2; D: NA; size: NA; V: TRBV7-2; DNA: TGTGCCAGCAGCCCCACCCGTACGGGAGTTGTCAACACCGGGGAGCTGTTTTTT; CDR3: CASSPTRTGVVNTGELFF
J: TRBJ2-7; D: TRBD1; size: NA; V: TRBV5-6; DNA: TGTGCCAGCAGCTTTGGGGACAGGGTAGACTACGAGCAGTACTTC; CDR3: CASSFGDRVDYEQYF
J: TRBJ1-1; D: NA; size: NA; V: TRBV5-4; DNA: TGTGCCAGCACCAAGTCAGGTGGTACTGAAGCTTTCTTT; CDR3: CASTKSGGTEAFF
J: TRBJ1-2; D: NA; size: NA; V: TRBV3-1/TRBV3-2; DNA: TGTGCCAGCAGCTTAACCTCGCTGCGCCTTGGCTACACCTTC; CDR3: CASSLTSLRLGYTF
J: TRBJ2-1; D: NA; size: few; V: TRBV10-1; DNA: TGCGCCAGCAGTGAGTCACGGGGGAATGAGCAGTTCTTC; CDR3: CASSESRGNEQFF
J: TRBJ1-1; D: NA; size: NA; V: TRBV12-2; DNA: TGTGCAAGTCGCTTAGAGTGGGGACTCAAGAACACTGAAGCTTTCTTT; CDR3: CASRLEWGLKNTEAFF
J: TRBJ2-7; D: TRBD2; size: NA; V: TRBV15; DNA: TGTGCCACCAGCAGCTCGGGAGGCGAGCAGTACTTC; CDR3: CATSSSGGEQYF
J: TRBJ2-7; D: TRBD2; size: NA; V: TRBV6-5; DNA: TGTGCCAGCAGAAGGAAACTAGCGGGAGTCGAGCAGTACTTC; CDR3: CASRRKLAGVEQYF
J: TRBJ1-5; D: NA; size: NA; V: TRBV4-3; DNA: TGCGCCAGCAGCCTAAACAGAGATCAGCCCCAGCATTTT; CDR3: CASSLNRDQPQHF
J: TRBJ1-2; D: TRBD1; size: NA; V: TRBV9; DNA: TGTGCCAGCAGCGTAGAGGGGGACAGTTCTAACTATGGCTACACCTTC; CDR3: CASSVEGDSSNYGYTF
J: TRBJ1-1; D: NA; size: NA; V: TRBV10-3; DNA: TGTGCCATCAGTGGGAGGGGAGGGACTGAAGCTTTCTTT; CDR3: CAISGRGGTEAFF
J: TRBJ2-1; D: TRBD2; size: NA; V: TRBV4-1; DNA: TGCGCCAGCGTCGGACTAGCGGGAGTTAATGAGCAGTTCTTC; CDR3: CASVGLAGVNEQFF
J: TRBJ1-6; D: TRBD1; size: NA; V: TRBV6-6; DNA: TGTGCCAGCAGTCCCCGGGACAGTGATAATTCACCCCTCCACTTT; CDR3: CASSPRDSDNSPLHF
J: TRBJ2-1; D: TRBD1; size: NA; V: TRBV5-1; DNA: TGCGCCAGCAGCTTGGGACAGGGGCCGTATGAGCAGTTCTTC; CDR3: CASSLGQGPYEQFF
J: TRBJ2-1; D: TRBD2; size: once; V: TRBV9; DNA: TGTGCCAGCAGTCGGGAGGCTTACAATGAGCAGTTCTTC; CDR3: CASSREAYNEQFF
J: TRBJ1-6; D: NA; size: NA; V: TRBV30; DNA: TGTGCCTGGGGCGACGGCGCAGGGGCTTCACCCCTCCACTTT; CDR3: CAWGDGAGASPLHF
J: TRBJ2-3; D: TRBD1; size: NA; V: TRBV7-2; DNA: TGTGCCAGTCACCCTCATTCCCGAGGGGGCCAAGAAGGGGATACGCAGTATTTT; CDR3: CASHPHSRGGQEGDTQYF
J: TRBJ2-3; D: NA; size: NA; V: TRBV28; DNA: TGTGCCAGCAGTTTAGGGGGGAGCACAGATACGCAGTATTTT; CDR3: CASSLGGSTDTQYF
J: TRBJ2-2; D: TRBD1; size: NA; V: TRBV13; DNA: TGTGCCAGCAGCTTAGGCCCAGACAGGGGGCAAGGCGGGGAGCTGTTTTTT; CDR3: CASSLGPDRGQGGELFF
J: TRBJ2-5; D: NA; size: NA; V: TRBV18; DNA: TGTGCCAGCTCACCAATAGGGGTAAAAGAGACCCAGTACTTC; CDR3: CASSPIGVKETQYF
J: TRBJ1-2; D: NA; size: NA; V: TRBV3-1/TRBV3-2; DNA: TGTGCCAGCAGCCAAGAAAGGGAGGTAGGCTATGGCTACACCTTC; CDR3: CASSQEREVGYGYTF
J: TRBJ2-5; D: NA; size: NA; V: TRBV9; DNA: TGTGCCAGCAGCGTAGGTATAGTAAAGACCCAGTACTTC; CDR3: CASSVGIVKTQYF
J: TRBJ2-1; D: TRBD2; size: NA; V: TRBV11-2; DNA: TGTGCCAGCAGCTTCCGCCTCGGGGGGACCACCTACAATGAGCAGTTCTTC; CDR3: CASSFRLGGTTYNEQFF
J: TRBJ2-2; D: NA; size: few; V: TRBV6-5; DNA: TGTGCCAGCAGTTACTCCAGGGGGAACACCGGGGAGCTGTTTTTT; CDR3: CASSYSRGNTGELFF
J: TRBJ1-2; D: TRBD1; size: NA; V: TRBV29-1; DNA: TGCAGCGTTGAAGATAAGGGCAGGACAGGCTATGGCTACACCTTC; CDR3: CSVEDKGRTGYGYTF
J: TRBJ1-2; D: TRBD1; size: NA; V: TRBV29-1; DNA: TGCAGCGTCCGGAGGGGACAGGGGTCCAACTATGGCTACACCTTC; CDR3: CSVRRGQGSNYGYTF
J: TRBJ1-6; D: TRBD1; size: NA; V: TRBV29-1; DNA: TGCAGCGTCAGGACAGGGACTAATTCACCCCTCCACTTT; CDR3: CSVRTGTNSPLHF
J: TRBJ2-1; D: TRBD2; size: NA; V: TRBV19; DNA: TGTGCCAGTAGTATAGTACTAGCGGGAGGGAATGAGCAGTTCTTC; CDR3: CASSIVLAGGNEQFF
J: TRBJ2-1; D: NA; size: NA; V: TRBV9; DNA: TGTGCCAGCAGCGTAGACGACTACCTCCTCTCCTACAATGAGCAGTTCTTC; CDR3: CASSVDDYLLSYNEQFF
J: TRBJ2-5; D: TRBD2; size: NA; V: TRBV5-1; DNA: TGCGCCAGCAGCTTGGCACCGGGGGGGCTCGAGACCCAGTACTTC; CDR3: CASSLAPGGLETQYF
J: TRBJ1-2; D: NA; size: NA; V: TRBV24-1; DNA: TGTGCCACCAGTGATACGACTGAGATTGGCTACACCTTC; CDR3: CATSDTTEIGYTF
J: TRBJ1-2; D: TRBD1; size: NA; V: TRBV7-9; DNA: TGTGCCAGCACGGCAGGGGGCGACTATGGCTACACCTTC; CDR3: CASTAGGDYGYTF
J: TRBJ2-5; D: TRBD2; size: NA; V: TRBV5-1; DNA: TGCGCCAGCAGCTTGAGGACTAGCGGGGAGGGTTACCAAGAGACCCAGTACTTC; CDR3: CASSLRTSGEGYQETQYF
J: TRBJ2-7; D: TRBD1; size: NA; V: TRBV4-3; DNA: TGCGCCAGCAGCCAAGATCTTGCGACAGGGGGATCCTACGAGCAGTACTTC; CDR3: CASSQDLATGGSYEQYF
J: TRBJ2-1; D: TRBD1; size: NA; V: TRBV6-5; DNA: TGTGCCAGCAGTTTCGGACAGGGAAGGGGATACAATGAGCAGTTCTTC; CDR3: CASSFGQGRGYNEQFF
J: TRBJ1-1; D: NA; size: NA; V: TRBV13; DNA: TGTGCCAGCAGCTCAAGAAGACAATCGATGAACACTGAAGCTTTCTTT; CDR3: CASSSRRQSMNTEAFF
J: TRBJ2-5; D: NA; size: NA; V: TRBV3-1/TRBV3-2; DNA: TGTGCCAGCAGCCAAGAAATGGCAAAAGAGACCCAGTACTTC; CDR3: CASSQEMAKETQYF
J: TRBJ2-1; D: TRBD2; size: NA; V: TRBV7-3; DNA: TGTGCCAGCAGCTCGGGACTAGTTACCTACAATGAGCAGTTCTTC; CDR3: CASSSGLVTYNEQFF
J: TRBJ2-1; D: TRBD2; size: NA; V: TRBV19; DNA: TGTGCCAGTAGTACCCAAGCGGGAGGGCCCGGCAATGAGCAGTTCTTC; CDR3: CASSTQAGGPGNEQFF
J: TRBJ1-1; D: NA; size: NA; V: TRBV11-3; DNA: TGTGCCAGCAGCCCAAGAGGGAGTAACACTGAAGCTTTCTTT; CDR3: CASSPRGSNTEAFF
J: TRBJ2-7; D: NA; size: NA; V: TRBV6-2/TRBV6-3; DNA: TGTGCCAGCAGTTACTCGCCGGGAGCAGGACAATACGAGCAGTACTTC; CDR3: CASSYSPGAGQYEQYF
J: TRBJ1-2; D: NA; size: NA; V: TRBV7-3; DNA: TGTGCCAGCAGTTTTCAGGGATCGCATGGCTACACCTTC; CDR3: CASSFQGSHGYTF
J: TRBJ2-7; D: NA; size: NA; V: TRBV28; DNA: TGTGCCAGCAGTTTATTTGAGGCGCACGAGCAGTACTTC; CDR3: CASSLFEAHEQYF
J: TRBJ2-7; D: TRBD2; size: NA; V: TRBV18; DNA: TGTGCCAGCTCACCGGGAGCGGGAGGGCCCTACGAGCAGTACTTC; CDR3: CASSPGAGGPYEQYF
J: TRBJ2-3; D: NA; size: NA; V: TRBV7-2; DNA: TGTGCCAGCAGCCCCACGGGGGTTCGTATCGCAGATACGCAGTATTTT; CDR3: CASSPTGVRIADTQYF
J: TRBJ1-2; D: TRBD1; size: once; V: TRBV7-8; DNA: TGTGCCAGCAGCCCCCCCCGGGACAGGAGTAACTATGGCTACACCTTC; CDR3: CASSPPRDRSNYGYTF